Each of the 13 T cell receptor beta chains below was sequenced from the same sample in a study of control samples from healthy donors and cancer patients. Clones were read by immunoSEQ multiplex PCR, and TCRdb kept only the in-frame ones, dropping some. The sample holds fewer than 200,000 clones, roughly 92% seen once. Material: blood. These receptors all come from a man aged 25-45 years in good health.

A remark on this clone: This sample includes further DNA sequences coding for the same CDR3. The CDR3 DNA sequence: TGCGCCAGCAGCTTAGTGGGAGAAGCTTTCTTT. This gives the protein CASSLVGEAFF. This chain joins TRBV5-1 and TRBJ1-1; D is undetermined. Looked up from germline, CDR1 is SGHRS and CDR2 is YFSETQ. Trimming took off 2 bases at V and 8 bases at J, with 7 bases between the two ends. CDR3 length: 11 residues.

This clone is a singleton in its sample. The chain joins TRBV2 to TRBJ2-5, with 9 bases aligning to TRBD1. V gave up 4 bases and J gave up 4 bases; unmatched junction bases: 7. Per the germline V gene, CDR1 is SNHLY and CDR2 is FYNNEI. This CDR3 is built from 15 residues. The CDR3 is CASSVIQGAVETQYF. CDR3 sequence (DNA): TGTGCCAGCAGTGTAATACAGGGGGCTGTAGAGACCCAGTACTTC.

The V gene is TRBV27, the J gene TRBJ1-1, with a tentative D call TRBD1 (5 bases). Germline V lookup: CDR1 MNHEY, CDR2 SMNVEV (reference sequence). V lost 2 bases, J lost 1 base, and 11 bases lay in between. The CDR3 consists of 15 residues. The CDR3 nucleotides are TGTGCCAGCAGTTTACTAACAGGATGGAACACTGAAGCTTTCTTT. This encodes CASSLLTGWNTEAFF.

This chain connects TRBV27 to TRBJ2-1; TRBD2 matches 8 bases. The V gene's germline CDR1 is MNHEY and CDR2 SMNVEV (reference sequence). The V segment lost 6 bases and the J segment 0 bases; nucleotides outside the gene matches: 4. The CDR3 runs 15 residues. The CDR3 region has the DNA TGTGCCAGCAGACTAAGCGGGAGCTCCTACAATGAGCAGTTCTTC. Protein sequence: CASRLSGSSYNEQFF.

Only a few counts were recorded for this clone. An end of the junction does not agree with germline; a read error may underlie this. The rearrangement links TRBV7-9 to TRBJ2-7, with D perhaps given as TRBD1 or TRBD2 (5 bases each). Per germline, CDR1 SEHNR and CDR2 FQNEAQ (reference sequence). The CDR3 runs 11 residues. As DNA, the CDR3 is TGTGCCAGCAGCTTACCTCGGGACCGACGGTTC. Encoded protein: CASSLPRDRRF.

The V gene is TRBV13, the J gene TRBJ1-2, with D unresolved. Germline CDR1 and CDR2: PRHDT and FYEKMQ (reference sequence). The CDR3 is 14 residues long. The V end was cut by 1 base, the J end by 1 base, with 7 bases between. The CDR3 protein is CASSLEAVNYGYTF. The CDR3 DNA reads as TGTGCCAGCAGCTTAGAGGCAGTTAACTATGGCTACACCTTC.

In DNA form, the CDR3 reads TGTGCCAGCAGCTCATTCAAAACAGCCGTTTCGTGGGAACTGTTTTTT. Protein product: CASSSFKTAVSWELFF. The genes are TRBV5-6 and TRBJ1-4; no reliable D call. This CDR3 has 16 residues. Germline V CDR1 and CDR2: SGHDT, YYEEEE. Trimming shortened V by 3 bases and J by 12 bases, and 24 bases separated the two germline ends.

As DNA, the CDR3 is TGTGCCAGCACCTTTCGACAACGCAATCAGCCCCAGCATTTT. Translated: CASTFRQRNQPQHF. The rearrangement uses TRBV28 and TRBJ1-5, with D hard to call. Germline V lookup: CDR1 MDHEN, CDR2 SYDVKM. Deletions cut 7 bases from V and 2 bases from J, with 12 bases between. The CDR3 length is 14 residues.

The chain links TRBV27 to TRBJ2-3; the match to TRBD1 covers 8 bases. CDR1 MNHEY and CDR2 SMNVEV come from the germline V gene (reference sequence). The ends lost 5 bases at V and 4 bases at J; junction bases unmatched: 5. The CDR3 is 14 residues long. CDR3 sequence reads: CASSHRTGPDTQYF. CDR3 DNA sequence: TGTGCCAGCAGTCACCGGACAGGGCCAGATACGCAGTATTTT.

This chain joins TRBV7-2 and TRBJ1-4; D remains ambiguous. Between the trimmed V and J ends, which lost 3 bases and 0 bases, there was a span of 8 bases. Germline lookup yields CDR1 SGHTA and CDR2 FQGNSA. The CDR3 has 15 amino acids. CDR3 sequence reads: CASSFSAATNEKLFF. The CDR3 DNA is TGTGCCAGCAGCTTCTCAGCTGCAACTAATGAAAAACTGTTTTTT. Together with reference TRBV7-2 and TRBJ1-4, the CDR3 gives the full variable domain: GAGVSQSPSNKVTEKGKDVELRCDPISGHTALYWYRQSLGQGLEFLIYFQGNSAPDKSGLPSDRFSAERTGGSVSTLTIQRTQQEDSAVYLCASSFSAATNEKLFFGSGTQLSVL.

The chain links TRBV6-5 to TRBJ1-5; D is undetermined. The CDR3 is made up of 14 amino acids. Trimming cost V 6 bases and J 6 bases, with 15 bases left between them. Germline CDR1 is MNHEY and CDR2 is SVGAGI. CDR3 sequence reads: CASSLAGVGQPQHF. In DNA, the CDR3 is TGTGCCAGCAGCCTCGCGGGCGTCGGTCAGCCCCAGCATTTT.

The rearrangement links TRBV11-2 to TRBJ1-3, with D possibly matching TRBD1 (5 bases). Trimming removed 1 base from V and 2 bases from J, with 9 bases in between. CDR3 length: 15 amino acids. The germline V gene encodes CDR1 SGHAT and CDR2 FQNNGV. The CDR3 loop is CASSLAGTPGNTIYF. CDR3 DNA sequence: TGTGCCAGCAGCTTAGCTGGGACGCCTGGAAACACCATATATTTT.

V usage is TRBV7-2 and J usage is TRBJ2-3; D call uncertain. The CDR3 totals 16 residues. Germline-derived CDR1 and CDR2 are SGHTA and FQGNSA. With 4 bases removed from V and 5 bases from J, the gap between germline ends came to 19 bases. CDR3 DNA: TGTGCCAGCAGCTCAGCCCCCGGACGACGTTTAGATACGCAGTATTTT. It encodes CASSSAPGRRLDTQYF.